The clone carrying this T cell receptor (beta chain) was seen more than once but under ten times. What it binds is unknown. The PCR ran on 60 Vbeta and 13 Jbeta primers. Assay used: immunoSEQ multiplex PCR; TCRdb lists only in-frame clones, some missing. The table lists about 140,000 clones, around 80% of them singletons. This sample is part of a study of cytomegalovirus exposure and HLA in healthy donors. The study, taken as a whole, reports: Highest at DRB1 and lowest at HLA-C, TCR association rates differed among HLA loci in a later analysis. The authors assumed roughly uniform sequencing depth across donors for presence/absence analyses. Among the CMV-associated chains, a few were confirmed in vitro as specific for CMV antigens.

While unrecorded immune exposures were likely, the donors were nominally healthy when sampled. V lost 5 bases and J lost 1, with 11 bases in between. The CDR3 totals 14 residues. Germline CDR1 and CDR2: SGHAT and FQDESV (reference sequence). Source material: PBMCs. This sequence joins TRBV11-1 and TRBJ1-1, with D hard to call. The TCR originated in a female donor in good health and CMV-seronegative. The CDR3 spells CASSPHDTNTEAFF. The CDR3 region has the DNA TGTGCCAGCAGCCCTCACGACACGAACACTGAAGCTTTCTTT.